This T cell receptor beta chain originates from a study of T cells after yellow fever vaccination. Study-level points and caveats: Among primary-vaccination clones, most reappeared after the booster, at approximately 97% for CD4 and more than 75% for CD8.

For this clonotype: What it binds is not known.

TCRdb redid the calling of the 5' RACE reads with MiXCR, one entry per CDR3 protein. Of about 300,000 distinct CDR3 sequences in the sample, 8.7% are singletons; the top ten hold about 3%. V gave up 4 bases and J gave up 3 bases; unmatched junction bases: 6. This CDR3 region has 17 residues. Per germline, CDR1 LGHNA and CDR2 YNFKEQ. The receptor comes from a man aged 18 to 29 who received the YFV17D yellow fever vaccine. The starting material was CD4+ T cells sorted from PBMCs, obtained 5 days after the yellow fever booster vaccination. The V call is TRBV4-2, the J call TRBJ2-5, with 15 bases lining up with TRBD2. The CDR3 DNA sequence: TGTGCCAGCAGCCGAGGGACTAGCGGGGGGACAGAAGAGACCCAGTACTTC. It yields the protein CASSRGTSGGTEETQYF.